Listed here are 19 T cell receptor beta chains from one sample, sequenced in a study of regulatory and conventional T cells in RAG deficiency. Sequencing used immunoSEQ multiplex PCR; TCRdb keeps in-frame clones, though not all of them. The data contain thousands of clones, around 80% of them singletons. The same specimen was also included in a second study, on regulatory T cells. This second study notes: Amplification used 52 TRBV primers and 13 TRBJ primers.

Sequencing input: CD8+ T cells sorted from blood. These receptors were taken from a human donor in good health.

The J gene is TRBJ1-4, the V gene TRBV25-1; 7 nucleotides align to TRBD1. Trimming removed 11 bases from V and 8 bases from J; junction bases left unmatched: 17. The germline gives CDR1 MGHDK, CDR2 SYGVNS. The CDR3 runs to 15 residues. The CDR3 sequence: CAFLKRQGTGEKLFF. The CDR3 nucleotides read TGTGCCTTCCTCAAGCGACAGGGTACAGGCGAAAAACTGTTTTTT.

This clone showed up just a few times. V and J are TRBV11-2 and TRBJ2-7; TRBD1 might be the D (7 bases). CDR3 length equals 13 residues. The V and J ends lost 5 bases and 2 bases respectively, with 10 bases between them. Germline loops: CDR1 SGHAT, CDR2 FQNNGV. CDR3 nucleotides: TGTGCCAGCAGCCCAGGGGGGCCCTACGAGCAGTACTTC. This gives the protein CASSPGGPYEQYF. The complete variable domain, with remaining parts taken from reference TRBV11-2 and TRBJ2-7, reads EAGVAQSPRYKIIEKRQSVAFWCNPISGHATLYWYQQILGQGPKLLIQFQNNGVVDDSQLPKDRFSAERLKGVDSTLKIQPAKLEDSAVYLCASSPGGPYEQYFGPGTRLTVT.

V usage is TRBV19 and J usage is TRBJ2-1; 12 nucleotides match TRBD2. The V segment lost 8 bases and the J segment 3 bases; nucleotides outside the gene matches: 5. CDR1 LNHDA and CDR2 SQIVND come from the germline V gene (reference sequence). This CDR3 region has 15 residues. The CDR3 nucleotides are TGTGCCAGTCGTACTAGCGGGGGGAACTACAATGAGCAGTTCTTC. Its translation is CASRTSGGNYNEQFF.

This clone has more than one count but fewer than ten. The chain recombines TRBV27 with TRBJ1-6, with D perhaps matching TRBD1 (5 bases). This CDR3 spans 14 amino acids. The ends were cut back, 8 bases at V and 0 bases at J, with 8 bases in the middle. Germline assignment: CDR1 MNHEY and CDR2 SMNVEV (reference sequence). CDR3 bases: TGTGCCAGCGCAGGGTTCTCCTATAATTCACCCCTCCACTTT. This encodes CASAGFSYNSPLHF.

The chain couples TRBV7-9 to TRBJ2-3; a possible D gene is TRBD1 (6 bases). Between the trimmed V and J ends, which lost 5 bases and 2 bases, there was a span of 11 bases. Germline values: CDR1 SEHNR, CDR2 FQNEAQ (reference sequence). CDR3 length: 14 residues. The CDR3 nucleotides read TGTGCCAGCAGCCGTGGGGGCTCCACAGATACGCAGTATTTT. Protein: CASSRGGSTDTQYF. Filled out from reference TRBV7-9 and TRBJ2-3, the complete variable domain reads DTGVSQNPRHKITKRGQNVTFRCDPISEHNRLYWYRQTLGQGPEFLTYFQNEAQLEKSRLLSDRFSAERPKGSFSTLEIQRTEQGDSAMYLCASSRGGSTDTQYFGPGTRLTVL.

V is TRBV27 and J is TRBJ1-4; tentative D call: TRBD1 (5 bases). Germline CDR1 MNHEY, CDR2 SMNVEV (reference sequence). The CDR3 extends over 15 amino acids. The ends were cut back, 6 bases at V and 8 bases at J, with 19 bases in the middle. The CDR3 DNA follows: TGTGCCAGCAGGGAGGGGTTCCTAAGGACGGAAAAACTGTTTTTT. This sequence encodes CASREGFLRTEKLFF.

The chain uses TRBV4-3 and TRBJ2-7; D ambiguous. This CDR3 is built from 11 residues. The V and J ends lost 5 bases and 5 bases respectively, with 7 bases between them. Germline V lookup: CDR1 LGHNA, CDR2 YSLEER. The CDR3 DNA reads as TGCGCCAGCAGCGAAGCCCACGAGCAGTACTTC. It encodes CASSEAHEQYF.

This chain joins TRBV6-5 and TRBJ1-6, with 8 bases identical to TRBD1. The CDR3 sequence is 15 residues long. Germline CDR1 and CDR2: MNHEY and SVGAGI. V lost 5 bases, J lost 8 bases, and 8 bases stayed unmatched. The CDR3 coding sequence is TGTGCCAGCAGTCTGGGAGGACAGGGCGATTCACCCCTCCACTTT. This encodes CASSLGGQGDSPLHF.

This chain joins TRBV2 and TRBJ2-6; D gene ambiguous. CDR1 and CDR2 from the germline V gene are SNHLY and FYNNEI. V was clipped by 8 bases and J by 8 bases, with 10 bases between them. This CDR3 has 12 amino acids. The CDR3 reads CASFILTNVLTF. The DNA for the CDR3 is TGTGCCAGCTTTATTTTGACCAACGTCCTGACTTTC.

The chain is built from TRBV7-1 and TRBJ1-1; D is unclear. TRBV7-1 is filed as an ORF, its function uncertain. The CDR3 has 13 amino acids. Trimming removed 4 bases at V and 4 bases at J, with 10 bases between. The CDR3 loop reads CASSYDGSTEAFF. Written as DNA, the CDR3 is TGTGCCAGCAGCTACGACGGGTCCACTGAAGCTTTCTTT.

In DNA form, the CDR3 reads TGTGCCAGCAGCGTTTATAAAAACCCCTCTGGGGCCAACGTCCTGACTTTC. Translating gives CASSVYKNPSGANVLTF. This sequence joins TRBV9 and TRBJ2-6; D remains ambiguous. Looked up from germline, CDR1 is SGDLS and CDR2 is YYNGEE. V was pared by 2 bases and J by 0 bases, with 12 bases between. The CDR3 length is 17 residues. Drawing the rest from reference TRBV9 and TRBJ2-6, the complete variable domain is DSGVTQTPKHLITATGQRVTLRCSPRSGDLSVYWYQQSLDQGLQFLIQYYNGEERAKGNILERFSAQQFPDLHSELNLSSLELGDSALYFCASSVYKNPSGANVLTFGAGSRLTVL.

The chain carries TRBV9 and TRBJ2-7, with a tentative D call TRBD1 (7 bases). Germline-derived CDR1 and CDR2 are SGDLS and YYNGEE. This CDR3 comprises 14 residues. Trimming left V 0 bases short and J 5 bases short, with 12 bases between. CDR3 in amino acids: CASSVDGGGHEQYF. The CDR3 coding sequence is TGTGCCAGCAGCGTAGACGGAGGGGGCCACGAGCAGTACTTC.

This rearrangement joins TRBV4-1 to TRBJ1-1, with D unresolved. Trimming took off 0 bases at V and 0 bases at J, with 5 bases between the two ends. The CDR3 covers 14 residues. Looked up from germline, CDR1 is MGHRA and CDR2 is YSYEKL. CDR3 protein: CASSQEQMNTEAFF. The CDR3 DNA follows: TGCGCCAGCAGCCAAGAACAGATGAACACTGAAGCTTTCTTT.

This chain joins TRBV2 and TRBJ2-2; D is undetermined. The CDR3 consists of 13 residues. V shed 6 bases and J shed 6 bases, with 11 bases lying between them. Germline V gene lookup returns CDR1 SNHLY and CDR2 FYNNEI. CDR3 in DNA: TGTGCCAGCAGGAGTAGCAACGCCGGGGAGCTGTTTTTT. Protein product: CASRSSNAGELFF.

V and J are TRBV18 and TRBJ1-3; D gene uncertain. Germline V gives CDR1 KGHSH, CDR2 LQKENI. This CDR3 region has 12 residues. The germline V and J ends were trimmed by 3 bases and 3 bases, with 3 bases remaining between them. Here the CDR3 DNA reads TGTGCCAGCTCACCCGGTGGAAACACCATATATTTT. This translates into CASSPGGNTIYF.

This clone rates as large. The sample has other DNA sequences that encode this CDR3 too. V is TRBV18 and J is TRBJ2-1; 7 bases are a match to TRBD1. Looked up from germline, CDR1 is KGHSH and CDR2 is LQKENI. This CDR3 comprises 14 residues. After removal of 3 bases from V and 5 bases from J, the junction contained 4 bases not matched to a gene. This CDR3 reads CASSPGQNNNEQFF. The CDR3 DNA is TGTGCCAGCTCACCGGGACAGAATAACAATGAGCAGTTCTTC.

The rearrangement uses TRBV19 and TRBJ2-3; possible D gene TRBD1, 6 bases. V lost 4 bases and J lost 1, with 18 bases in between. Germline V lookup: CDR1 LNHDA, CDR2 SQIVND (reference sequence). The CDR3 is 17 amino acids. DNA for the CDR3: TGTGCCAGTAGTAATGGGAACCGGGACACCCGCACAGATACGCAGTATTTT. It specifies CASSNGNRDTRTDTQYF.

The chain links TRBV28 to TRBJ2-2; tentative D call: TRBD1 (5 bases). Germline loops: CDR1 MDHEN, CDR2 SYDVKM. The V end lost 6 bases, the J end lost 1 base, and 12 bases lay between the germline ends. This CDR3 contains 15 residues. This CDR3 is CASSLDNLNTGELFF. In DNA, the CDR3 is TGTGCCAGCAGCCTGGACAACCTGAACACCGGGGAGCTGTTTTTT.

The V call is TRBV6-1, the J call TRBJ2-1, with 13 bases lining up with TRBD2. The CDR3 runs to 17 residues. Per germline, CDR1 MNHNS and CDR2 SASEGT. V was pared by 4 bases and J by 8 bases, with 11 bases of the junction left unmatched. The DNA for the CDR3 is TGTGCCAGCAGTGGACCCCAACTAGCGGGGGGGCCGCATGAGCAGTTCTTC. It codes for CASSGPQLAGGPHEQFF.